These T cell receptor beta chains were read from a single sample in a study of blood T cell repertoires in COVID-19. The method was immunoSEQ multiplex PCR; TCRdb's version includes in-frame clones alone and lacks a portion of them. The repertoire consists of approximately 180,000 clones, with around 87% occurring once and the leading ten covering 2.5%. The sequencing input was peripheral blood. These receptors were collected from a man aged 35 to 55 with active or convalescent COVID-19. The CDR3 runs from the conserved cysteine through the conserved F or W. Each record gives: clone size, D gene, J gene, V gene, CDR3 protein, CDR3 DNA. A D gene is named only where the DNA matches it firmly. Size values are once, few and many counts, or a class for expanded clones, and some rows have none.

. TRBD2 TRBJ2-3 TRBV4-2 CASSQSPGLADDSSTDTQYF TGTGCCAGCAGCCAAAGCCCGGGACTAGCGGATGACTCTAGCACAGATACGCAGTATTTT
once . TRBJ2-3 TRBV10-1 CASSSGTDTQYF TGCGCCAGCAGTTCAGGCACAGATACGCAGTATTTT
once TRBD1 TRBJ2-7 TRBV6-2/TRBV6-3 CASSPRQGYEQYF TGTGCCAGCAGCCCCCGACAGGGTTACGAGCAGTACTTC
. TRBD1 TRBJ1-5 TRBV3-1/TRBV3-2 CASSQEGKGANNQPQHF TGTGCCAGCAGCCAAGAGGGTAAGGGGGCGAACAATCAGCCCCAGCATTTT
. TRBD1 TRBJ2-7 TRBV18 CASSEGDRGYEQYF TGTGCCAGCTCAGAGGGGGACAGGGGGTACGAGCAGTACTTC
. . TRBJ1-3 TRBV23-1 CASSRRLRNTIYF TGCGCCAGCAGTCGGAGGTTACGAAACACCATATATTTT
. . TRBJ1-3 TRBV5-1 CASSPDSSRPRRWGNTIYF TGCGCCAGCAGCCCGGACAGTTCGCGACCCCGGCGGTGGGGAAACACCATATATTTT
. TRBD2 TRBJ2-7 TRBV6-5 CASRSLAGSYEQYF TGTGCCAGCAGGTCTCTAGCGGGGTCCTACGAGCAGTACTTC
. . TRBJ2-7 TRBV7-8 CASSLGGTKYEQYF TGTGCCAGCAGCTTAGGGGGGACAAAGTACGAGCAGTACTTC
. . TRBJ1-4 TRBV9 CASSGRQGNEKLFF TGTGCCAGCAGCGGGCGGCAGGGTAATGAAAAACTGTTTTTT
. TRBD2 TRBJ2-2 TRBV4-1 CASKGVLLGLAHSTGELFF TGCGCCAGCAAAGGCGTTTTATTGGGACTAGCCCATAGCACCGGGGAGCTGTTTTTT
. . TRBJ1-2 TRBV3-1/TRBV3-2 CASSQTAYGYTF TGTGCCAGCAGCCAGACAGCTTATGGCTACACCTTC
. TRBD1 TRBJ2-7 TRBV27 CASSPRTGERVHEQYF TGTGCCAGCAGTCCTCGGACAGGGGAGAGGGTCCACGAGCAGTACTTC
. . TRBJ2-5 TRBV7-9 CASSLGAGYQETQYF TGTGCCAGCAGCTTAGGGGCGGGGTACCAAGAGACCCAGTACTTC
. TRBD2 TRBJ2-7 TRBV28 CASSLVSREGNEQYF TGTGCCAGCAGTTTAGTGAGCAGGGAGGGCAATGAGCAGTACTTC
. TRBD1 TRBJ2-7 TRBV19 CASSVDRGSYEQYF TGTGCCAGTAGTGTAGACAGGGGCTCCTACGAGCAGTACTTC
. TRBD1 TRBJ1-6 TRBV5-5 CASSRNRGSDRPYNSPLHF TGTGCCAGCAGCCGAAACAGGGGCTCAGATAGACCCTATAATTCACCCCTCCACTTT
. . TRBJ2-1 TRBV27 CASSPRVGGSSSNEQFF TGTGCCAGCAGCCCTCGAGTGGGGGGTTCATCTAGCAATGAGCAGTTCTTC
. . TRBJ1-1 TRBV2 CASSLTEAFF TGTGCCAGCAGTCTTACTGAAGCTTTCTTT
. TRBD1 TRBJ2-7 TRBV3-1/TRBV3-2 CASSQSGTGHEQYF TGTGCCAGCAGCCAATCCGGGACAGGGCACGAGCAGTACTTC
. . TRBJ1-2 TRBV3-1/TRBV3-2 CASSQDFKGDWYGYTF TGTGCCAGCAGCCAAGATTTTAAGGGAGACTGGTATGGCTACACCTTC
. . TRBJ2-3 TRBV18 CASSQLPWDSTQYF TGTGCCAGCTCGCAGCTGCCATGGGACTCTACGCAGTATTTT
. . TRBJ2-1 TRBV6-5 CASSYSGTTYNEQFF TGTGCCAGCAGTTACTCGGGCACCACCTACAATGAGCAGTTCTTC
. . TRBJ2-5 TRBV29-1 CSVVVRRQETQYF TGCAGCGTTGTAGTCCGGAGACAAGAGACCCAGTACTTC